This note documents a single T cell receptor (beta chain) sequence. This clone's antigen is unknown. Base qualities are not at hand, and no much larger clone is one base apart. The data are from a study of blood T cell repertoires in COVID-19 (dated by TCRdb to about 2020). Study-level background: Samples from collaborators originated in the United States, Italy and Spain and spanned both the acute and convalescent phases of COVID-19. The prospective study material was composed of cDNA or gDNA derived from T cells, B-cell-depleted T cells, or PBMCs. The dataset comprised deeply sampled blood TCRbeta repertoires from subjects exposed to, actively infected with, or recovered from COVID-19. The repertoires were made available in a free public database intended to serve as a resource for research on the immune response to SARS-CoV-2. The sample metadata nearly always contained a de-identified subject ID, COVID-19 status, age in years and sex. The samples were drawn from the first 160 participants of the ongoing ImmuneRACE study and from over a thousand subjects provided by 6 global collaborators. Where available, HLA class I and class II types were obtained from metadata supplied by the sample provider rather than from assay-based typing. General findings and caveats noted by the study authors: The amount of clinical and demographic metadata varied by source and participant and was provided uncurated.

One collaborating source in Seattle enrolled patients during active infection and followed them longitudinally through the course of disease. Each collaborating institution followed its own protocols to collect whole blood in K2EDTA tubes. For TCRbeta analysis, collaborators shipped samples in one of three forms: frozen whole blood, isolated PBMCs, or DNA extracted from either of those sample types. TCRbeta CDR3 regions were amplified from genomic DNA using the immunoSEQ Assay, a bias-controlled multiplex PCR. As for the original processing: The number of nucleated cells in each sample was estimated from the amplification of reference gene primers within the assay. Sequence reads were collapsed and filtered to measure the absolute abundance of every unique TCRbeta CDR3 rearrangement. Productive Simpson clonality was computed per sample as the square root of Simpson's diversity index over productive rearrangements. In TCRdb, the immuneACCESS table is reduced to in-frame sequences with V and J assigned. These tables do not hold every clone; where another copy was compared, an unresolved V gene accounts for under half, and the others remain unexplained. For V, J and clone size, that table is used; D and trimming come from the DNA. For this sample there are more than 95,000 clones; 70% to 75% appear just once. The ten largest clones represent 4.5% to 6% of the sample.

This receptor was identified in a man aged 80 or over with COVID-19, enrolled during active disease. The sample was peripheral blood.

The CDR3 region: CAWSVLLGQGETQYF. Here is the DNA: TGTGCCTGGAGTGTACTTCTGGGGCAGGGGGAGACCCAGTACTTC. The sequence links TRBV30 to TRBJ2-5; TRBD1 is possibly the D segment (6 matching bases). CDR1 GTSNPN and CDR2 SVGIG are derived from the germline V gene (reference sequence). V loses 0 bases of germline sequence and J loses 5 bases, and the interval between the two ends is 16 bases. Spanning cysteine to phenylalanine, the CDR3 consists of 15 amino acids. Solely the CDR3 DNA is kept, with 45 bases framed from the first base.